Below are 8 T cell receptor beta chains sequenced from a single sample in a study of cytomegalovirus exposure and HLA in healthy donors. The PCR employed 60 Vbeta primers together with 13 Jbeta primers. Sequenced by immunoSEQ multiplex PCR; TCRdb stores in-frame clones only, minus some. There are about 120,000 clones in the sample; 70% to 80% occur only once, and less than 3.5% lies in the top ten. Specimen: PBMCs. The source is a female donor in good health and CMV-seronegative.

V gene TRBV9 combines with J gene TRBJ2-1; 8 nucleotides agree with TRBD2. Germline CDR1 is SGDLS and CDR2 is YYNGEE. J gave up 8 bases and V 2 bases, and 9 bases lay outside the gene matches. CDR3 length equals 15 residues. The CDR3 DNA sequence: TGTGCCAGCAGCGTCGACCGGGGGGGGCCCGATGAGCAGTTCTTC. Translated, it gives CASSVDRGGPDEQFF.

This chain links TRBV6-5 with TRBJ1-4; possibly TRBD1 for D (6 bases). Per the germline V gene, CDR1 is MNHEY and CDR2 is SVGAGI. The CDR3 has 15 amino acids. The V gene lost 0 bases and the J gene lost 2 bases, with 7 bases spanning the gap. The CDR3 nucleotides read TGTGCCAGCAGTTACTCCGGACAGACTAATGAAAAACTGTTTTTT. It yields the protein CASSYSGQTNEKLFF.

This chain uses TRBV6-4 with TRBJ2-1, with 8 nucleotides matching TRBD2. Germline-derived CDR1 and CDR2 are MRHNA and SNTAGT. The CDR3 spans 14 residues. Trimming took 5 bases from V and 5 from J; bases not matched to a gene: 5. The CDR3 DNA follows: TGTGCCAGCAGTCCGGGACTAGTAGACAATGAGCAGTTCTTC. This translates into CASSPGLVDNEQFF.

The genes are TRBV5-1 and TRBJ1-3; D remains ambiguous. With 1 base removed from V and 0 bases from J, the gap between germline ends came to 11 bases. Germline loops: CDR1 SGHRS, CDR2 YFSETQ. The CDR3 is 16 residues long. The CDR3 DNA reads TGCGCCAGCAGCTTGCTCAGTCTTTTCTCTGGAAACACCATATATTTT. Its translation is CASSLLSLFSGNTIYF.

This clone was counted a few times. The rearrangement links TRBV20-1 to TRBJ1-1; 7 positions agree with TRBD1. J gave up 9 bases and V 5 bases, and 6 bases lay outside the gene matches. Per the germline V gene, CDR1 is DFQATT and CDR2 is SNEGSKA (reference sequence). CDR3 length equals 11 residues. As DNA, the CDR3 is TGCAGTGCTGGAGGGACAGTTCAAGCTTTCTTT. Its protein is CSAGGTVQAFF.

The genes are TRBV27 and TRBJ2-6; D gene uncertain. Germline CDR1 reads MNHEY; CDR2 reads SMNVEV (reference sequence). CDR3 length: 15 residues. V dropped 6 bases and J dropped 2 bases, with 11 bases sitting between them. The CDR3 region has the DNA TGTGCCAGCAGCGTTGCGCTGGCTGGGGCCAACGTCCTGACTTTC. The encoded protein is CASSVALAGANVLTF.

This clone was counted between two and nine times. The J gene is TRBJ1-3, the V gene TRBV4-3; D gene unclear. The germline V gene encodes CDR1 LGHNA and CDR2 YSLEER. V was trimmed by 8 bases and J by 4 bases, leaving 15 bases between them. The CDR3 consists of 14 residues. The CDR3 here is CASSPGLMGNTIYF. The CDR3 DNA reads TGCGCCAGCTCACCGGGGTTAATGGGAAACACCATATATTTT.

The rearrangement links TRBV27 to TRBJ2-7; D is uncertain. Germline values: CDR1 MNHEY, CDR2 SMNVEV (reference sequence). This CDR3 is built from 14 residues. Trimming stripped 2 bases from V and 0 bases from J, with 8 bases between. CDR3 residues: CASSLMKSSYEQYF. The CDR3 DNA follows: TGTGCCAGCAGTTTAATGAAGAGCTCCTACGAGCAGTACTTC.